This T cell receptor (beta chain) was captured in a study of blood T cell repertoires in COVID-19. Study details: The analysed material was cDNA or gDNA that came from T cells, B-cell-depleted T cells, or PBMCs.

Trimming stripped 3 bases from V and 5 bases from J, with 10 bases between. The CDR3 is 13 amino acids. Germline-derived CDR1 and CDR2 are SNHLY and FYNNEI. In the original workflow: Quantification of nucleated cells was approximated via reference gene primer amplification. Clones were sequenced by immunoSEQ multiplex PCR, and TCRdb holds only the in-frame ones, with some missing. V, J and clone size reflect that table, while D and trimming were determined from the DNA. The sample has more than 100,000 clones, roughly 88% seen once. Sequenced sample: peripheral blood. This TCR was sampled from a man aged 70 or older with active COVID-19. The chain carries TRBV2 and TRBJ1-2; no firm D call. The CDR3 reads CASSEEGGYGYTF. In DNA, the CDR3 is TGTGCCAGCAGTGAGGAGGGAGGTTATGGCTACACCTTC.